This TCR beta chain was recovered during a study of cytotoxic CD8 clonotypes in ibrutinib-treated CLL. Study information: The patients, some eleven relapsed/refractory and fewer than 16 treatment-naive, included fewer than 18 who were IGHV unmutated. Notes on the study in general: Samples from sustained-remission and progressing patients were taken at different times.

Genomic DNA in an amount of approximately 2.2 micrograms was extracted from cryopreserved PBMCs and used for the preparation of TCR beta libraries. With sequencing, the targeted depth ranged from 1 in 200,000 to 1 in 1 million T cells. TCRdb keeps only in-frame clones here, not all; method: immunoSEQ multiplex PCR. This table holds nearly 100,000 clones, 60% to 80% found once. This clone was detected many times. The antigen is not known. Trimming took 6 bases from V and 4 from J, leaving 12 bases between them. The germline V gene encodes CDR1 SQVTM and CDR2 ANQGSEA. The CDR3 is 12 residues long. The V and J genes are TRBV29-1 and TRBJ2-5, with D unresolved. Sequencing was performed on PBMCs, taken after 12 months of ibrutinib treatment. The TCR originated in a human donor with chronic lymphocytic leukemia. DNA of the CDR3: TGCAGCGTATCTCCTACGGCAGAGACCCAGTACTTC. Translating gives CSVSPTAETQYF.